This T cell receptor beta chain was identified during a study of CD8 T cells in Susac syndrome. Study-wide points: The study admitted that it had a relatively small number of individuals in its TCR sequencing and HLA analysis.

As to this clonotype: Its antigen is unknown.

A quantity of about 0.5 to 1 ug RNA underwent reverse transcription using random hexamers. An immunoSEQ multiplex PCR generated amplified TCR beta CDR3 products spanning 54 Vbeta and 13 Jbeta. MiXCR, run by TCRdb on the immunoSEQ multiplex PCR reads, gives a single entry per CDR3 protein. This repertoire shows about 180,000 distinct CDR3 sequences, almost 96% found once; its top ten account for about 0.093%. TCR beta from blood CD8+ and CD4+ T cells was sequenced. In contrast to the negatively isolated CD8+ and CD4+ T cells, TEMRA cells were FACS-enriched. The CDR3 length is 15 residues. V lost 2 bases, J lost 4 bases, and 13 bases lay in between. CDR1 SGHRS and CDR2 YFSETQ come from the germline V gene.

This chain connects TRBV5-1 to TRBJ2-1; D unclear. This TCR came from a human donor with multiple sclerosis. Sequenced material: CD4+ T cells from PBMCs. CDR3 bases: TGCGCCAGCAGCTTAGATAGGGTTTATTACAATGAGCAGTTCTTC. Translating it yields CASSLDRVYYNEQFF. The full variable domain, with the rest looked up from reference TRBV5-1 and TRBJ2-1, is KAGVTQTPRYLIKTRGQQVTLSCSPISGHRSVSWYQQTPGQGLQFLFEYFSETQRNKGNFPGRFSGRQFSNSRSEMNVSTLELGDSALYLCASSLDRVYYNEQFFGPGTRLTVL.